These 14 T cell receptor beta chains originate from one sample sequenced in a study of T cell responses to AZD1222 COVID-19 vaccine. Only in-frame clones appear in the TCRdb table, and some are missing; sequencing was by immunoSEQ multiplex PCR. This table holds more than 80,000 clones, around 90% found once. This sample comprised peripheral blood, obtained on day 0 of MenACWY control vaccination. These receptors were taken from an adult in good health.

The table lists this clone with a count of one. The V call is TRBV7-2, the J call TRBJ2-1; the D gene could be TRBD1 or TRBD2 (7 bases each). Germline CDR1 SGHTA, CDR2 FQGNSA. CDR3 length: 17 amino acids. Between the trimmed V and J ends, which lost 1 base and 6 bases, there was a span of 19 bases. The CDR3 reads CASSLVSGGGAGNEQFF. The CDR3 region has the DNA TGTGCCAGCAGCTTAGTGTCAGGGGGGGGCGCAGGCAATGAGCAGTTCTTC.

This CDR3 reads CASSYNRLRSYEQYF. In DNA, the CDR3 is TGTGCCAGCAGTTACAACAGGCTTCGCTCCTACGAGCAGTACTTC. The genes are TRBV6-5 and TRBJ2-7, with D possibly TRBD1 on 5 matching bases. The V end lost 2 bases, the J end lost 0 bases, and 11 bases lay between the germline ends. This CDR3 has 15 residues. CDR1 is MNHEY and CDR2 is SVGAGI in the germline V gene.

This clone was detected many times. Here the CDR3 DNA reads TGTGCCAGCAGCCAGACAGGGTACACTGAAGCTTTCTTT. Translated, it gives CASSQTGYTEAFF. The genes are TRBV12-3 or TRBV12-4 and TRBJ1-1; 7 bases map to TRBD1. The CDR3 extends over 13 amino acids. The V and J ends lost 6 bases and 3 bases, in that order; junction bases with no gene match: 4.

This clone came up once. The CDR3 loop is CASSLRSGQNTEAFF. CDR3 in DNA: TGCGCCAGCAGCTTGCGGTCGGGACAGAACACTGAAGCTTTCTTT. The chain couples TRBV5-1 to TRBJ1-1, with D possibly TRBD1 on 6 matching bases. V was shortened by 1 base and J by 1 base, with 11 bases between the two germline ends. In germline, CDR1 is SGHRS, CDR2 YFSETQ. The CDR3 loop spans 15 amino acids.

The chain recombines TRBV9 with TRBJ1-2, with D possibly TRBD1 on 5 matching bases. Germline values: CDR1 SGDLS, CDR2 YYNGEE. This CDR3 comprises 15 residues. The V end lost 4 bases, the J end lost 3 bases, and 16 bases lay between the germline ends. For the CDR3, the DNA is TGTGCCAGCAGCCCCTTAGACAGTGTATACTATGGCTACACCTTC. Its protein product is CASSPLDSVYYGYTF. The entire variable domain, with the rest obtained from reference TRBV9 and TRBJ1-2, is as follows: DSGVTQTPKHLITATGQRVTLRCSPRSGDLSVYWYQQSLDQGLQFLIQYYNGEERAKGNILERFSAQQFPDLHSELNLSSLELGDSALYFCASSPLDSVYYGYTFGSGTRLTVV.

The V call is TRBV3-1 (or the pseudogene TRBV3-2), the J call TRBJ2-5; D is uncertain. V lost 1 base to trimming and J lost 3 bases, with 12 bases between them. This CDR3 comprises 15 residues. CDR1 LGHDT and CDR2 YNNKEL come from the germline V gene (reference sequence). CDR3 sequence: CASSQVAARKETQYF. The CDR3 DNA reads TGTGCCAGCAGCCAAGTTGCCGCCCGGAAAGAGACCCAGTACTTC.

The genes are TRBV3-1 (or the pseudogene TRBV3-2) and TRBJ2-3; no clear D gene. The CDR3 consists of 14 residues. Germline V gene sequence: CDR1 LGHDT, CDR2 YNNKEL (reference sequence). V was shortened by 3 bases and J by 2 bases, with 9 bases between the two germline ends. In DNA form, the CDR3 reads TGTGCCAGCAGCCACCGGACGGACACAGATACGCAGTATTTT. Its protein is CASSHRTDTDTQYF.

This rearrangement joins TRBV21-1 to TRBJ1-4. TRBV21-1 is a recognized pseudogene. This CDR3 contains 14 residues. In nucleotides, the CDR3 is TGTGCCAGCTCCCTTTGGGGGGATAATGAAAAACTGTTTTTT. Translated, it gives CASSLWGDNEKLFF.

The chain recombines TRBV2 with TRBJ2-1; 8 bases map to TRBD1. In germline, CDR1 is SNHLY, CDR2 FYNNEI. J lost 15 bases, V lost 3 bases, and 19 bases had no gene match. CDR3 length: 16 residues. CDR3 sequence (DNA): TGTGCCAGCAGTGAGACCGGGACAGGTCCAAAAGAACAACGGTTCTTC. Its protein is CASSETGTGPKEQRFF. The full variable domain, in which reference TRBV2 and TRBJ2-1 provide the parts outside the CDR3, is EPEVTQTPSHQVTQMGQEVILRCVPISNHLYFYWYRQILGQKVEFLVSFYNNEISEKSEIFDDQFSVERPDGSNFTLKIRSTKLEDSAMYFCASSETGTGPKEQRFFGPGTRLTVL.

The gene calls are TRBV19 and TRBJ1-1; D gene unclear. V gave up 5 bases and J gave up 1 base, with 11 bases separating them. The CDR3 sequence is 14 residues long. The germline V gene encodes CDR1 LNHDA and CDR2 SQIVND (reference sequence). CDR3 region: CASSSDIGNTEAFF. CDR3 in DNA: TGTGCCAGTAGTTCAGACATTGGGAACACTGAAGCTTTCTTT.

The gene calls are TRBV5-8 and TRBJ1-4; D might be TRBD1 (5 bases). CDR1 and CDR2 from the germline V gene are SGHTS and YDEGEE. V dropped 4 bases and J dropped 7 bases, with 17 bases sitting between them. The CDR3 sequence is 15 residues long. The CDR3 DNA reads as TGTGCCAGCAGCCCCGGAACAGGACGGGGTGAAAAACTGTTTTTT. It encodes CASSPGTGRGEKLFF.

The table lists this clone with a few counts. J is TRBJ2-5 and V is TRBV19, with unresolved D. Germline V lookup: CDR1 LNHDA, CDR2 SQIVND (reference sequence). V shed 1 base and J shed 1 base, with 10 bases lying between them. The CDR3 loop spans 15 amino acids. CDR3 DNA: TGTGCCAGTAGTATAGGGCCTACCCCCCAAGAGACCCAGTACTTC. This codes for CASSIGPTPQETQYF. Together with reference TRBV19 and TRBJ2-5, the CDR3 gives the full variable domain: DGGITQSPKYLFRKEGQNVTLSCEQNLNHDAMYWYRQDPGQGLRLIYYSQIVNDFQKGDIAEGYSVSREKKESFPLTVTSAQKNPTAFYLCASSIGPTPQETQYFGPGTRLLVL.

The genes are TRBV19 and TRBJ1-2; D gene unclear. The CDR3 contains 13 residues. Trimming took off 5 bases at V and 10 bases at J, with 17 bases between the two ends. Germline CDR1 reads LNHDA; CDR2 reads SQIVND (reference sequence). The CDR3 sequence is CASSFHSGYDYTF. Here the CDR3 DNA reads TGTGCCAGTAGTTTTCATTCCGGGTACGACTACACCTTC.

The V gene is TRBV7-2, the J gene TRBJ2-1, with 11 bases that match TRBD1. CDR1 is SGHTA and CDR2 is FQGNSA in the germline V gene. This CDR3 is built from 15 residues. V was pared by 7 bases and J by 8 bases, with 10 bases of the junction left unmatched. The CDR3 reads CASTLRTGGKDEQFF. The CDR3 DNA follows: TGTGCCAGCACCCTACGGACAGGGGGCAAAGATGAGCAGTTCTTC.